One and the same sample provided the 23 T cell receptor beta chains below, sequenced in a study of cytomegalovirus exposure and HLA in healthy donors. The protocol was immunoSEQ multiplex PCR, while the TCRdb copy is restricted to in-frame clones and leaves out a portion. The repertoire includes 130,000 to 150,000 clones, 89% of them detected once, and around 9% sits in the top ten. The sample comprised PBMCs. The receptors stem from a woman between 18 and 29 years old in good health and CMV-seropositive.

The count of this clone is one. The V call is TRBV6-1, the J call TRBJ1-5, with D hard to call. This CDR3 contains 16 residues. V was trimmed by 4 bases and J by 0 bases, leaving 13 bases between them. Germline V gene sequence: CDR1 MNHNS, CDR2 SASEGT. Here the CDR3 reads CASSAEYWSSNQPQHF. The CDR3 nucleotides read TGTGCCAGCAGTGCGGAATATTGGAGTAGCAATCAGCCCCAGCATTTT.

The V gene is TRBV7-2, the J gene TRBJ2-5, with 8 positions matching TRBD2. Germline CDR1 SGHTA, CDR2 FQGNSA. The CDR3 is made up of 15 amino acids. V dropped 5 bases and J dropped 4; count of bases not matched to a gene: 9. Written as DNA, the CDR3 is TGTGCCAGCAGCCTAAGACGGCGGGGGGCAGAGACCCAGTACTTC. Residues: CASSLRRRGAETQYF.

The V and J genes are TRBV7-9 and TRBJ2-5; 8 bases agree with TRBD2. The CDR3 runs to 12 residues. The ends lost 4 bases at V and 7 bases at J; junction bases unmatched: 2. Germline lookup yields CDR1 SEHNR and CDR2 FQNEAQ (reference sequence). CDR3 region: CASSSGGVTQYF. The DNA of the CDR3 is TGTGCCAGCAGCTCGGGAGGGGTGACCCAGTACTTC.

The V gene is TRBV14, the J gene TRBJ2-3, with 13 positions matching TRBD2. V shed 6 bases, J shed 4 bases, and the junction held 7 bases outside the gene matches. The germline CDR1 and CDR2 sequences are SGHDN and FVKESK. This CDR3 has 16 amino acids. The CDR3 DNA reads TGTGCCAGCAGTTCTGGGACTAGCGGGGCCCCAGATACGCAGTATTTT. Translating it yields CASSSGTSGAPDTQYF.

The chain joins TRBV29-1 to TRBJ2-3, with D perhaps matching TRBD2 (6 bases). CDR3 size: 16 residues. With 7 bases removed from V and 3 bases from J, the gap between germline ends came to 23 bases. Germline CDR1 is SQVTM and CDR2 is ANQGSEA. Here the CDR3 DNA reads TGCAGCGCCGGGGCAATTGCGGGGTTTGGTACAGATACGCAGTATTTT. Translation: CSAGAIAGFGTDTQYF.

The chain carries TRBV19 and TRBJ1-4; 7 nucleotides align to TRBD1. This CDR3 contains 15 residues. Germline CDR1 and CDR2: LNHDA and SQIVND (reference sequence). V was pared by 4 bases and J by 3 bases, with 5 bases of the junction left unmatched. The CDR3 DNA reads as TGTGCCAGTAGTACCACAGGGGACGCTAATGAAAAACTGTTTTTT. Amino acid sequence: CASSTTGDANEKLFF.

The genes are TRBV9 and TRBJ2-1, with 11 positions matching TRBD1. The CDR3 consists of 15 residues. Germline V gene lookup returns CDR1 SGDLS and CDR2 YYNGEE. Unmatched junction bases numbered 4, after V lost 2 bases and J lost 6 bases. This CDR3 is CASSVEDRGRNEQFF. CDR3 coding DNA: TGTGCCAGCAGCGTCGAGGACAGGGGGCGCAATGAGCAGTTCTTC.

The chain is built from TRBV28 and TRBJ1-6; no firm D call. The V gene lost 3 bases and the J gene lost 5 bases, with 8 bases spanning the gap. Germline V lookup: CDR1 MDHEN, CDR2 SYDVKM. The CDR3 loop spans 14 amino acids. In nucleotides, the CDR3 is TGTGCCAGCAGTTTTGTCCGGGATAATTCACCCCTCCACTTT. Residues: CASSFVRDNSPLHF. The whole variable domain, filled in from reference TRBV28 and TRBJ1-6, reads DVKVTQSSRYLVKRTGEKVFLECVQDMDHENMFWYRQDPGLGLRLIYFSYDVKMKEKGDIPEGYSVSREKKERFSLILESASTNQTSMYLCASSFVRDNSPLHFGNGTRLTVT.

V is TRBV6-1 and J is TRBJ1-2; 7 bases agree with TRBD1. Germline CDR1 and CDR2: MNHNS and SASEGT. The CDR3 consists of 13 residues. V shed 2 bases and J 6 bases; nucleotides not matched to a gene: 3. As DNA, the CDR3 is TGTGCCAGCAGTGAACGGCAGGGGGATGGCTACACCTTC. As protein: CASSERQGDGYTF.

This clone showed up just a few times. V gene TRBV7-8 combines with J gene TRBJ1-2, with D unresolved. The V end lost 0 bases, the J end lost 4 bases, and 9 bases lay between the germline ends. Per germline, CDR1 SGHVS and CDR2 FQNEAQ. This CDR3 contains 14 residues. CDR3 in DNA: TGTGCCAGCAGCTTAGCGGGAGGGTTCTATGGCTACACCTTC. Translating gives CASSLAGGFYGYTF.

This chain joins TRBV10-3 and TRBJ1-2, with D uncertain. The germline V gene encodes CDR1 ENHRY and CDR2 SYGVKD. This CDR3 is 14 amino acids long. The V gene lost 7 bases and the J gene lost 2 bases, with 14 bases spanning the gap. The CDR3 region has the DNA TGTGCCATCAAGAGCGGCGGCCAAAACTATGGCTACACCTTC. Translation: CAIKSGGQNYGYTF.

This chain connects TRBV18 to TRBJ1-1; 8 nucleotides agree with TRBD1. Germline V gene sequence: CDR1 KGHSH, CDR2 LQKENI. This CDR3 spans 14 amino acids. V was clipped by 7 bases and J by 0 bases; unmatched bases: 4. CDR3 loop: CASYRDRLNTEAFF. The CDR3 nucleotides are TGTGCCAGCTATAGGGACAGGTTGAACACTGAAGCTTTCTTT.

This clone appeared a few times. The chain uses TRBV10-1 and TRBJ2-7, with TRBD2 matching 8 bases. The CDR3 loop spans 14 amino acids. Unmatched junction bases numbered 4, after V lost 1 base and J lost 5 bases. CDR1 is WNHNN and CDR2 is SYGVQD in the germline V gene (reference sequence). CDR3 in DNA: TGCGCCAGCAGTGAGTTAGCGGGGTGGAACGAGCAGTACTTC. Translating it yields CASSELAGWNEQYF.

The gene calls are TRBV4-3 and TRBJ2-1; 16 bases fit TRBD2. Trimming took 2 bases from V and 7 from J; bases not matched to a gene: 5. Germline V lookup: CDR1 LGHNA, CDR2 YSLEER. The CDR3 length is 17 residues. The CDR3 bases are TGCGCCAGCAGCCAACTCCAGGGACTAGCGGGGGGGAATGAGCAGTTCTTC. Translated, it gives CASSQLQGLAGGNEQFF.

About this clone: The same CDR3 also results from other DNA sequences found in this sample. The chain combines TRBV28 with TRBJ1-1; D uncertain. Trimming removed 6 bases from V and 1 base from J, with 3 bases in between. This CDR3 is 11 amino acids long. CDR1 MDHEN and CDR2 SYDVKM come from the germline V gene. The CDR3 loop is CASSSNTEAFF. The CDR3 bases are TGTGCCAGCAGCTCGAACACTGAAGCTTTCTTT.

The chain recombines TRBV7-2 with TRBJ2-1; unclear D gene. This CDR3 comprises 13 residues. In germline, CDR1 is SGHTA, CDR2 FQGNSA. V dropped 4 bases and J dropped 7 bases, with 11 bases sitting between them. The chain's CDR3 is CASSSSTKNEQFF. The CDR3 nucleotides read TGTGCCAGCAGCTCCAGTACAAAGAATGAGCAGTTCTTC. Looking up the rest from reference TRBV7-2 and TRBJ2-1 gives the full variable domain: GAGVSQSPSNKVTEKGKDVELRCDPISGHTALYWYRQSLGQGLEFLIYFQGNSAPDKSGLPSDRFSAERTGGSVSTLTIQRTQQEDSAVYLCASSSSTKNEQFFGPGTRLTVL.

V and J are TRBV30 and TRBJ2-3, with 11 bases matching TRBD2. This CDR3 region has 17 residues. J gave up 5 bases and V 0 bases, and 10 bases lay outside the gene matches. Germline lookup yields CDR1 GTSNPN and CDR2 SVGIG (reference sequence). The CDR3: CAWSVGLAGGLGDTQYF. Written as DNA, the CDR3 is TGTGCCTGGAGTGTTGGCCTAGCGGGGGGTTTAGGAGATACGCAGTATTTT.

The chain carries TRBV5-1 and TRBJ2-7; 11 bases are a match to TRBD2. The length of the CDR3 is 15 residues. V shed 3 bases and J 0 bases; nucleotides not matched to a gene: 2. Per the germline V gene, CDR1 is SGHRS and CDR2 is YFSETQ. CDR3 protein: CASSWGTSGSYEQYF. The CDR3 bases are TGCGCCAGCAGCTGGGGGACTAGCGGCTCCTACGAGCAGTACTTC.

The chain has TRBV7-2 and TRBJ2-7; tentatively, D is TRBD2 (6 bases). Germline CDR1 SGHTA, CDR2 FQGNSA. The CDR3 is 15 amino acids. The V gene lost 2 bases and the J gene lost 7 bases, with 18 bases spanning the gap. The DNA of the CDR3 is TGTGCCAGCAGCTTAATCGGGGGACCCTCGGGGGAGCAGTACTTC. It translates to CASSLIGGPSGEQYF.

The V and J genes are TRBV5-1 and TRBJ1-4; possible D gene TRBD1, 5 bases. This CDR3 contains 14 residues. Germline loops: CDR1 SGHRS, CDR2 YFSETQ. The V gene lost 0 bases and the J gene lost 5 bases, with 8 bases spanning the gap. CDR3 amino acids: CASSLERGNEKLFF. The CDR3 DNA sequence: TGCGCCAGCAGCTTGGAAAGGGGAAATGAAAAACTGTTTTTT.

The V call is TRBV27, the J call TRBJ1-5; D is uncertain. CDR1 is MNHEY, CDR2 SMNVEV, per germline (reference sequence). This CDR3 spans 15 amino acids. V was trimmed by 3 bases and J by 1 base, leaving 10 bases between them. The CDR3 DNA is TGTGCCAGCAGTTTGGGAGGGATCAGCAATCAGCCCCAGCATTTT. Residues: CASSLGGISNQPQHF.

This clone occurred a few times. V is TRBV7-9 and J is TRBJ1-5; a weak D match, TRBD1 (5 bases). Per germline, CDR1 SEHNR and CDR2 FQNEAQ (reference sequence). Trimming pared 5 bases from V and 6 bases from J, leaving 14 bases between. CDR3 length: 14 amino acids. The CDR3 nucleotides read TGTGCCAGCAGCCCCGGCCCAGGGATTCAGCCCCAGCATTTT. It is translated as CASSPGPGIQPQHF. The full variable domain, in which reference TRBV7-9 and TRBJ1-5 provide the parts outside the CDR3, is DTGVSQNPRHKITKRGQNVTFRCDPISEHNRLYWYRQTLGQGPEFLTYFQNEAQLEKSRLLSDRFSAERPKGSFSTLEIQRTEQGDSAMYLCASSPGPGIQPQHFGDGTRLSIL.

About this clone itself: Because it lacks the conserved phenylalanine or tryptophan at the end, this CDR3 is likely a read error. The DNA is left out, because the CDR3 cannot be placed on it with certainty; the CDR3 is given as TCRdb lists it. The chain joins TRBV7-2 to TRBJ1-2. The CDR3 is 8 residues long, ends included. The germline CDR1 and CDR2 sequences are SGHTA and FQGNSA. CDR3 sequence: CASRLTFT.